Below are 14 T cell receptor beta chains sequenced from a single sample in a study of blood T cell repertoires in COVID-19. Method: immunoSEQ multiplex PCR; TCRdb's copy keeps in-frame clones and lacks some. This sample carries about 37,000 clones, about nine tenths of them seen once, and the ten largest clones take 6% to 7%. Sequenced input: peripheral blood. These receptors all come from a human donor in a cohort sampled during active COVID-19.

V and J are TRBV12-3 or TRBV12-4 and TRBJ1-2; TRBD1 agrees at 9 bases. V trimming: 5 bases; J trimming: 7 bases; junction bases outside the gene matches: 5. This CDR3 spans 13 amino acids. CDR3 coding DNA: TGTGCCAGCAGTACAGGGGGCGAGGGTGGCTACACCTTC. Amino acids: CASSTGGEGGYTF.

This chain uses TRBV5-1 with TRBJ2-2, with D maybe TRBD1 (6 bases). V was shortened by 0 bases and J by 11 bases, with 8 bases between the two germline ends. The CDR3 consists of 12 residues. Germline CDR1 and CDR2: SGHRS and YFSETQ. In nucleotides, the CDR3 is TGCGCCAGCAGCTTGGGGACAGTTGAGCTGTTTTTT. Amino acid sequence: CASSLGTVELFF.

The chain recombines TRBV6-5 with TRBJ2-3, with 8 bases matching TRBD2. Germline V lookup: CDR1 MNHEY, CDR2 SVGAGI. The CDR3 sequence is 15 residues long. The J segment lost 2 bases and the V segment lost 7 bases, leaving 8 bases of the junction unmatched. CDR3 nucleotides: TGTGCCAGCAAAAAAGCGGGGGCTTTCACAGATACGCAGTATTTT. It is translated as CASKKAGAFTDTQYF.

The chain combines TRBV14 with TRBJ1-1; 7 positions agree with TRBD1. Trimming removed 3 bases from V and 1 base from J; junction bases left unmatched: 8. The CDR3 has 16 residues. Germline loops: CDR1 SGHDN, CDR2 FVKESK. CDR3 nucleotide sequence: TGTGCCAGCAGCCATATCCCGACAGGGCCGAACACTGAAGCTTTCTTT. Amino acids: CASSHIPTGPNTEAFF.

The V and J genes are TRBV6-1 and TRBJ2-5, with D maybe TRBD1 (6 bases). Germline CDR1 MNHNS, CDR2 SASEGT. V lost 2 bases to trimming and J lost 5 bases, with 12 bases between them. The CDR3 is 14 amino acids. The CDR3 is CASSEMQGLETQYF. In nucleotides, the CDR3 is TGTGCCAGCAGTGAAATGCAGGGGTTGGAGACCCAGTACTTC.

This clone was detected only a few times. This chain connects TRBV30 to TRBJ1-2; D unresolved. The CDR3 is 14 amino acids. The germline V gene has CDR1 GTSNPN and CDR2 SVGIG (reference sequence). Trimming took off 0 bases at V and 2 bases at J, with 10 bases between the two ends. In nucleotides, the CDR3 is TGTGCCTGGAGTGTGTACAGAACGAACTATGGCTACACCTTC. Its translation is CAWSVYRTNYGYTF.

V gene TRBV9 combines with J gene TRBJ2-1; 8 bases are a match to TRBD1. The V gene end was trimmed by 1 base and the J gene end by 0 bases; junction bases not matched to a gene: 0. Per germline, CDR1 SGDLS and CDR2 YYNGEE. The CDR3 covers 15 residues. The CDR3 sequence: CASSVTGGSYNEQFF. The CDR3 region has the DNA TGTGCCAGCAGCGTAACAGGGGGCTCCTACAATGAGCAGTTCTTC.

The CDR3 region is CASSVSGGNTEAFF. CDR3 coding DNA: TGTGCCAGCAGCGTATCAGGGGGGAACACTGAAGCTTTCTTT. The rearrangement uses TRBV9 and TRBJ1-1; 7 bases line up with TRBD1. The CDR3 contains 14 residues. Per the germline V gene, CDR1 is SGDLS and CDR2 is YYNGEE. Germline trimming cut 1 base from V and 1 base from J; bases unmatched to any gene: 1.

The chain links TRBV30 to TRBJ1-1; possibly TRBD1 for D (5 bases). The CDR3 consists of 15 residues. Trimming stripped 1 base from V and 6 bases from J, with 18 bases between. Germline V lookup: CDR1 GTSNPN, CDR2 SVGIG (reference sequence). CDR3 coding DNA: TGTGCCTGGAGTGGTAGGGGCGGGATTATATCTGAAGCTTTCTTT. This encodes CAWSGRGGIISEAFF.

This chain connects TRBV11-3 to TRBJ1-1, with D possibly matching TRBD1 (5 bases). The ends were cut back, 3 bases at V and 2 bases at J, with 13 bases in the middle. Germline V gene data show CDR1 as SGHNT and CDR2 as YENEEA. This CDR3 is 15 amino acids long. CDR3 in amino acids: CASSFVMGPNTEAFF. The DNA for the CDR3 is TGTGCCAGCAGCTTTGTGATGGGGCCCAACACTGAAGCTTTCTTT.

The CDR3 protein is CASSEQGNYGYTF. CDR3 nucleotides: TGTGCCAGCAGTGAACAGGGGAACTATGGCTACACCTTC. The rearrangement links TRBV6-4 to TRBJ1-2; 7 bases align to TRBD1. The CDR3 covers 13 residues. V shed 3 bases, J shed 2 bases, and the junction held 0 bases outside the gene matches. Germline V lookup: CDR1 MRHNA, CDR2 SNTAGT.

This sequence joins TRBV6-5 and TRBJ1-3, with no clear D. The V gene's germline CDR1 is MNHEY and CDR2 SVGAGI. The CDR3 runs to 13 residues. The V end was cut by 7 bases, the J end by 4 bases, with 11 bases between. In DNA form, the CDR3 reads TGTGCCAGCATCGCAAGCCTAGGAAACACCATATATTTT. This sequence encodes CASIASLGNTIYF.

CDR3 sequence reads: CASSLAPTIAGVSYNEQFF. The CDR3 nucleotides read TGTGCCAGCAGCTTAGCGCCGACGATAGCGGGTGTCTCCTACAATGAGCAGTTCTTC. The chain recombines TRBV7-2 with TRBJ2-1, with TRBD2 matching over 7 bases. The germline CDR1 and CDR2 sequences are SGHTA and FQGNSA. The CDR3 has 19 amino acids. Trimming took 0 bases from V and 0 from J; bases not matched to a gene: 11.

V usage is TRBV10-3 and J usage is TRBJ2-1; 12 bases match TRBD2. The CDR3 contains 15 residues. Germline CDR1 is ENHRY and CDR2 is SYGVKD. V lost 7 bases, J lost 8 bases, and 9 bases stayed unmatched. The CDR3 region has the DNA TGTGCCATCAAACCGGGACTAGCGGGTGTAGATGAGCAGTTCTTC. It yields the protein CAIKPGLAGVDEQFF.